One sample yielded the 18 T cell receptor beta chains listed below, sequenced in a study of CD8+CD57+ T cells in acquired aplastic anemia. Profiles of TCR beta VDJ and CDR3 were generated from a genomic DNA template. TCRdb re-analysed the reads in MiXCR, keeping a single row per CDR3 protein. Counted here are 180,000 or so distinct CDR3 sequences, around half occurring once; the ten biggest clones make up around 2%. Flow cytometry had shown expanded CD8+CD57+ cells in the patients chosen for sequencing. The source material was sorted CD4+, CD8+, or CD8+CD57+ T cells (not recorded which) from PBMCs. All receptors derive from a human donor with aplastic anemia.

The genes are TRBV29-1 and TRBJ2-3; maybe TRBD1 (6 bases). Per the germline V gene, CDR1 is SQVTM and CDR2 is ANQGSEA. This CDR3 is 14 amino acids long. Deletions cut 6 bases from V and 6 bases from J, with 19 bases between. The CDR3 nucleotides read TGCAGCGTCCCTGATGGCCAGGGGCGGGATACGCAGTATTTT. This sequence encodes CSVPDGQGRDTQYF.

This clonotype has more than one count but fewer than ten. The chain employs TRBV29-1 and TRBJ1-1, with D possibly matching TRBD1 (5 bases). Germline V gene lookup returns CDR1 SQVTM and CDR2 ANQGSEA. The length of the CDR3 is 14 residues. Trimming stripped 0 bases from V and 7 bases from J, with 15 bases between. Here the CDR3 reads CSVEDQRGTNEAFF. DNA for the CDR3: TGCAGCGTTGAAGATCAACGGGGGACGAATGAAGCTTTCTTT. Combining the CDR3 with reference TRBV29-1 and TRBJ1-1 gives the whole variable domain SAVISQKPSRDICQRGTSLTIQCQVDSQVTMMFWYRQQPGQSLTLIATANQGSEATYESGFVIDKFPISRPNLTFSTLTVSNMSPEDSSIYLCSVEDQRGTNEAFFGQGTRLTVV.

This clonotype was recorded a few times. The rearrangement links TRBV27 to TRBJ2-2; 11 bases match TRBD2. The CDR3 totals 15 residues. The junction had 5 bases not matched to a gene; V was cut back by 7 bases and J by 4 bases. Germline V CDR1 and CDR2: MNHEY, SMNVEV (reference sequence). CDR3 sequence: CASIKTSGITGELFF. Written as DNA, the CDR3 is TGTGCCAGCATCAAGACTAGCGGGATCACCGGGGAGCTGTTTTTT.

V gene TRBV2 combines with J gene TRBJ1-1, with 7 bases that match TRBD1. Per the germline V gene, CDR1 is SNHLY and CDR2 is FYNNEI. The V gene end was trimmed by 4 bases and the J gene end by 7 bases; junction bases not matched to a gene: 9. The CDR3 runs 14 residues. The DNA of the CDR3 is TGTGCCAGCAGTGTAGACAGGGTGGGATATGAAGCTTTCTTT. The encoded protein is CASSVDRVGYEAFF.

This clonotype was counted a few times. The rearrangement links TRBV25-1 to TRBJ1-2, with TRBD1 matching over 9 bases. The CDR3 runs to 12 residues. J was trimmed by 5 bases and V by 8 bases; bases with no gene match: 3. Germline CDR1 and CDR2: MGHDK and SYGVNS. In DNA, the CDR3 is TGTGCCAGCGTCGGGACAGGGTATGGCTACACCTTC. Protein: CASVGTGYGYTF.

This rearrangement joins TRBV30 to TRBJ1-2, with D possibly TRBD1 on 5 matching bases. The CDR3 covers 16 residues. Looked up from germline, CDR1 is GTSNPN and CDR2 is SVGIG (reference sequence). V lost 0 bases, J lost 5 bases, and 19 bases lay in between. The CDR3 protein is CAWSVPYLRGIYGYTF. CDR3 bases: TGTGCCTGGAGTGTACCTTACCTAAGGGGAATATATGGCTACACCTTC.

CDR3 nucleotides: TGCAGCGTTGAAGTCCTTTACAAGGGAACGAGCACTGAAGCTTTCTTT. Its translation: CSVEVLYKGTSTEAFF. This rearrangement joins TRBV29-1 to TRBJ1-1; D uncertain. This CDR3 contains 16 residues. Trimming took off 1 base at V and 4 bases at J, with 19 bases between the two ends. Germline CDR1 SQVTM, CDR2 ANQGSEA.

This clonotype was seen many times. The chain uses TRBV6-4 and TRBJ2-1; the D gene is possibly TRBD2 (6 bases). V was trimmed by 6 bases and J by 6 bases, leaving 15 bases between them. The CDR3 has 14 amino acids. Germline CDR1 is MRHNA and CDR2 is SNTAGT. The CDR3 coding sequence is TGTGCCAGCAGGCGGGGCCTCACCGCCAATGAGCAGTTCTTC. It encodes CASRRGLTANEQFF.

The V call is TRBV15, the J call TRBJ2-6, with D hard to call. Trimming left V 0 bases short and J 0 bases short, with 3 bases between. Germline V gene lookup returns CDR1 LNHNV and CDR2 YYDKDF (reference sequence). The CDR3 length is 15 residues. Here the CDR3 reads CATSRDPSGANVLTF. The CDR3 DNA is TGTGCCACCAGCAGAGATCCCTCTGGGGCCAACGTCCTGACTTTC.

This clonotype has ten or more counts. The chain couples TRBV3-1 to TRBJ2-7, with D perhaps being TRBD1 or TRBD2 (5 bases each). Germline-derived CDR1 and CDR2 are LGHDT and YNNKEL (reference sequence). CDR3 length equals 15 residues. V lost 4 bases and J 2 bases, leaving 15 bases between the germline ends. CDR3 sequence: CASSPRRGRTYEQYF. As DNA, the CDR3 is TGTGCCAGCAGCCCAAGACGGGGACGTACCTACGAGCAGTACTTC.

This clonotype was counted at least ten times. The chain uses TRBV11-1 and TRBJ1-1; 10 nucleotides agree with TRBD1. The junction had 9 bases not matched to a gene; V was cut back by 1 base and J by 7 bases. The CDR3 runs 16 residues. Germline V gives CDR1 SGHAT, CDR2 FQDESV (reference sequence). The CDR3: CASSLGPWTGGFEAFF. The CDR3 DNA follows: TGTGCCAGCAGCTTAGGCCCCTGGACAGGGGGTTTTGAAGCTTTCTTT.

This clonotype has ten or more counts. V usage is TRBV12-3 or TRBV12-4 and J usage is TRBJ2-7, with D unclear. V shed 3 bases and J shed 2 bases, with 11 bases lying between them. CDR3 length equals 14 residues. DNA for the CDR3: TGTGCCAGCAGTTTTTTACGGGTCCCCTACGAGCAGTACTTC. Its translation is CASSFLRVPYEQYF.

The chain joins TRBV5-4 to TRBJ1-5; D remains unclear. CDR1 is SGHNT and CDR2 is YYREEE in the germline V gene (reference sequence). V was shortened by 0 bases and J by 5 bases, with 15 bases between the two germline ends. This CDR3 region has 16 residues. CDR3 sequence (DNA): TGTGCCAGCAGCTTGGCGGGCACAAGTCCCGATCAGCCCCAGCATTTT. Translating gives CASSLAGTSPDQPQHF.

This rearrangement joins TRBV10-1 to TRBJ2-2, with TRBD1 as a possible D gene (6 bases). V was trimmed by 7 bases and J by 3 bases, leaving 12 bases between them. CDR1 is WNHNN, CDR2 SYGVQD, per germline (reference sequence). The CDR3 sequence is 14 residues long. The CDR3 bases are TGCGCCAGCATCTTTCCAGGGGACACCGGGGAGCTGTTTTTT. Translated, it gives CASIFPGDTGELFF.

This clonotype was seen at least ten times. The CDR3 coding sequence is TGTGCCAGTAGTAAGGGACAGATAGGGATGAGCTCCTACAATGAGCAGTTCTTC. This encodes CASSKGQIGMSSYNEQFF. The chain employs TRBV19 and TRBJ2-1, with TRBD1 matching over 7 bases. From germline, CDR1 is LNHDA and CDR2 SQIVND (reference sequence). The CDR3 totals 18 residues. V lost 4 bases, J lost 0 bases, and 12 bases stayed unmatched. The whole variable domain, remainder taken from reference TRBV19 and TRBJ2-1, is DGGITQSPKYLFRKEGQNVTLSCEQNLNHDAMYWYRQDPGQGLRLIYYSQIVNDFQKGDIAEGYSVSREKKESFPLTVTSAQKNPTAFYLCASSKGQIGMSSYNEQFFGPGTRLTVL.

This clonotype was found a few times. V gene TRBV11-1 combines with J gene TRBJ2-1; 9 bases line up with TRBD1. Germline CDR1 reads SGHAT; CDR2 reads FQDESV (reference sequence). V was clipped by 3 bases and J by 6 bases; unmatched bases: 6. CDR3 size: 15 residues. As DNA, the CDR3 is TGTGCCAGCAGCTTGTGGGGACAGGGTGGCAATGAGCAGTTCTTC. Protein sequence: CASSLWGQGGNEQFF.

This clonotype appeared a few times. This chain links TRBV3-1 with TRBJ2-2, with 8 bases identical to TRBD1. This CDR3 contains 15 residues. Trimming removed 7 bases from V and 1 base from J; junction bases left unmatched: 5. Germline CDR1 is LGHDT and CDR2 is YNNKEL (reference sequence). The CDR3 DNA follows: TGTGCCAGCATCACCGGGACAGGGAACACCGGGGAGCTGTTTTTT. The encoded protein is CASITGTGNTGELFF.

This clonotype was detected ten times or more. The chain recombines TRBV7-2 with TRBJ2-5; no clear D. CDR1 and CDR2 (germline): SGHTA, FQGNSA. CDR3 length: 14 amino acids. V was trimmed by 2 bases and J by 5 bases, leaving 12 bases between them. The CDR3 protein is CASSLSALAETQYF. Written as DNA, the CDR3 is TGTGCCAGCAGCTTATCGGCGCTCGCGGAGACCCAGTACTTC.